The 19 T cell receptor beta chains below were found in one sample sequenced in a study of fetal regulatory T cell absence and autoimmunity. Only in-frame clones appear in the TCRdb table, and some are missing; sequencing was by immunoSEQ multiplex PCR. The data show 95,000 or so clones, with about two thirds seen just once and 1.5% to 2% held by the top ten. Sequencing was performed on pancreas tissue. These receptors were taken from a male donor with IPEX syndrome.

This clone was recorded only once. The chain has TRBV29-1 and TRBJ2-1, with 7 bases matching TRBD2. CDR1 SQVTM and CDR2 ANQGSEA come from the germline V gene. The CDR3 covers 12 residues. V shed 5 bases, J shed 8 bases, and the junction held 6 bases outside the gene matches. As DNA, the CDR3 is TGCAGCGTTCTAGGGGAGGGCCATGAGCAGTTCTTC. Residues: CSVLGEGHEQFF.

The J gene is TRBJ2-1, the V gene TRBV19, with 8 bases that match TRBD1. V shed 5 bases and J 9 bases; nucleotides not matched to a gene: 18. In germline, CDR1 is LNHDA, CDR2 SQIVND (reference sequence). This CDR3 contains 17 residues. CDR3 in DNA: TGTGCCAGTAGTGTCGGGCACAGGGGGGATTCTCGGGGTGAGCAGTTCTTC. It specifies CASSVGHRGDSRGEQFF. The full variable domain, completed using reference TRBV19 and TRBJ2-1, is DGGITQSPKYLFRKEGQNVTLSCEQNLNHDAMYWYRQDPGQGLRLIYYSQIVNDFQKGDIAEGYSVSREKKESFPLTVTSAQKNPTAFYLCASSVGHRGDSRGEQFFGPGTRLTVL.

The chain carries TRBV5-6 and TRBJ2-1; TRBD2 matches 14 bases. This CDR3 region has 17 residues. V lost 3 bases, J lost 8 bases, and 10 bases stayed unmatched. Looked up from germline, CDR1 is SGHDT and CDR2 is YYEEEE. In DNA form, the CDR3 reads TGTGCCAGCAGCTCCCAGGTCGGGACTAGCGGGGGAGATGAGCAGTTCTTC. This sequence encodes CASSSQVGTSGGDEQFF. The whole variable domain, filled in from reference TRBV5-6 and TRBJ2-1, reads DAGVTQSPTHLIKTRGQQVTLRCSPKSGHDTVSWYQQALGQGPQFIFQYYEEEERQRGNFPDRFSGHQFPNYSSELNVNALLLGDSALYLCASSSQVGTSGGDEQFFGPGTRLTVL.

Only a few counts were recorded for this clone. The chain couples TRBV5-4 to TRBJ2-7; 8 nucleotides agree with TRBD1. CDR1 SGHNT and CDR2 YYREEE come from the germline V gene (reference sequence). This CDR3 spans 13 amino acids. V trimming: 2 bases; J trimming: 3 bases; junction bases outside the gene matches: 1. The CDR3 DNA sequence: TGTGCCAGCAGCTTCAGGGGGCGCTACGAGCAGTACTTC. This codes for CASSFRGRYEQYF. Supplemented by reference TRBV5-4 and TRBJ2-7, the full variable domain reads ETGVTQSPTHLIKTRGQQVTLRCSSQSGHNTVSWYQQALGQGPQFIFQYYREEENGRGNFPPRFSGLQFPNYSSELNVNALELDDSALYLCASSFRGRYEQYFGPGTRLTVT.

The V and J genes are TRBV13 and TRBJ2-1; the D gene is possibly TRBD2 (6 bases). CDR3 size: 17 residues. V was trimmed by 5 bases and J by 3 bases, leaving 20 bases between them. From germline, CDR1 is PRHDT and CDR2 FYEKMQ (reference sequence). Here the CDR3 reads CASSLVGAGTHYNEQFF. The CDR3 DNA reads TGTGCCAGCAGCCTAGTTGGGGCGGGGACGCACTACAATGAGCAGTTCTTC.

The table lists this clone with a few counts. The rearrangement uses TRBV9 and TRBJ2-2, with 8 bases matching TRBD2. J was trimmed by 6 bases and V by 0 bases; bases with no gene match: 4. The germline V gene encodes CDR1 SGDLS and CDR2 YYNGEE. This CDR3 is 15 amino acids long. CDR3 region: CASSVEGAGAGELFF. CDR3 DNA sequence: TGTGCCAGCAGCGTAGAGGGAGCGGGAGCCGGGGAGCTGTTTTTT.

This clone is a singleton in its sample. The rearrangement links TRBV18 to TRBJ2-7, with D perhaps TRBD1 or TRBD2 (5 bases each). This CDR3 region has 17 residues. V lost 4 bases, J lost 0 bases, and 19 bases lay in between. Germline CDR1 and CDR2: KGHSH and LQKENI. DNA for the CDR3: TGTGCCAGCTCACTAACGGCGCGTTACGGGACCTCCTACGAGCAGTACTTC. Translation: CASSLTARYGTSYEQYF.

The chain employs TRBV12-5 and TRBJ2-7, with 7 nucleotides matching TRBD2. CDR1 is LGHNT and CDR2 is FRNRAP in the germline V gene. Losses at the gene ends were 0 bases for V and 4 bases for J; bases not matched to a gene: 6. CDR3 length equals 15 residues. The CDR3 is CASGLVLQGLYEQYF. The CDR3 DNA sequence: TGTGCTAGTGGTTTGGTACTCCAGGGACTATACGAGCAGTACTTC. The full variable domain, its missing parts supplied by reference TRBV12-5 and TRBJ2-7, is DARVTQTPRHKVTEMGQEVTMRCQPILGHNTVFWYRQTMMQGLELLAYFRNRAPLDDSGMPKDRFSAEMPDATLATLKIQPSEPRDSAVYFCASGLVLQGLYEQYFGPGTRLTVT.

The chain is built from TRBV7-2 and TRBJ1-2; D gene unclear. This CDR3 is built from 12 residues. Per germline, CDR1 SGHTA and CDR2 FQGNSA. Trimming removed 2 bases at V and 13 bases at J, with 14 bases between. The CDR3 nucleotides are TGTGCCAGCAGCTTACAACCCAAACAGACCACCTTC. Translated: CASSLQPKQTTF.

This chain connects TRBV2 to TRBJ1-2; D is possibly TRBD1 (5 bases). The CDR3 consists of 14 residues. Between the trimmed V and J ends, which lost 4 bases and 0 bases, there was a span of 9 bases. Germline lookup yields CDR1 SNHLY and CDR2 FYNNEI. The CDR3 protein is CASSAGTPNYGYTF. The CDR3 bases are TGTGCCAGCAGTGCGGGGACCCCTAACTATGGCTACACCTTC.

A few counts support this clone. V and J are TRBV5-1 and TRBJ2-1; TRBD2 agrees at 8 bases. The ends lost 2 bases at V and 1 base at J; junction bases unmatched: 2. In germline, CDR1 is SGHRS, CDR2 YFSETQ. This CDR3 is built from 15 residues. In DNA form, the CDR3 reads TGCGCCAGCAGCTTCGCGGGGGGTTCCTACAATGAGCAGTTCTTC. This gives the protein CASSFAGGSYNEQFF.

As regards this clone: In the same sample, other DNA sequences code for this CDR3. V and J are TRBV20-1 and TRBJ2-5; D gene uncertain. Trimming removed 0 bases from V and 5 bases from J, with 4 bases in between. Germline CDR1 DFQATT, CDR2 SNEGSKA (reference sequence). The CDR3 loop spans 11 amino acids. CDR3 loop: CSARDRETQYF. The CDR3, as DNA: TGCAGTGCTAGAGATCGGGAGACCCAGTACTTC.

J is TRBJ2-6 and V is TRBV5-1; either TRBD1 or TRBD2 may supply D (5 bases each). CDR3 length equals 15 residues. Trimming stripped 0 bases from V and 3 bases from J, with 7 bases between. Germline V lookup: CDR1 SGHRS, CDR2 YFSETQ. The CDR3 DNA follows: TGCGCCAGCAGCTTGGCAGGGAGTGGGGCCAACGTCCTGACTTTC. Protein sequence: CASSLAGSGANVLTF.

The V call is TRBV29-1, the J call TRBJ2-1; 14 bases match TRBD2. There are 15 residues in the CDR3. V lost 6 bases and J lost 5; bases outside the gene matches: 6. Germline V gene data show CDR1 as SQVTM and CDR2 as ANQGSEA. The CDR3 DNA is TGCAGCGTCGTTGGGACTAGCGGGGGAAACAATGAGCAGTTCTTC. As protein: CSVVGTSGGNNEQFF.

The chain employs TRBV6-4 and TRBJ2-1, with 8 bases fitting TRBD2. The germline V gene has CDR1 MRHNA and CDR2 SNTAGT. V shed 4 bases and J 4 bases; nucleotides not matched to a gene: 6. The CDR3 has 15 residues. The CDR3 region is CASSGEASGYNEQFF. For the CDR3, the DNA is TGTGCCAGCAGTGGTGAGGCTAGCGGGTACAATGAGCAGTTCTTC.

This clone was observed a handful of times. This sequence joins TRBV29-1 and TRBJ1-2; TRBD1 matches at 7 bases. The germline V gene has CDR1 SQVTM and CDR2 ANQGSEA. With V trimmed by 4 bases and J by 5 bases, 1 base remained unmatched. The CDR3 consists of 11 residues. The CDR3 nucleotides are TGCAGCGTTGTCAGGGGGTATGGCTACACCTTC. Translating it yields CSVVRGYGYTF.

This clone was seen more than once but under ten times. V gene TRBV5-6 combines with J gene TRBJ1-2; D is possibly TRBD1 (6 bases). The CDR3 is 14 residues long. Germline CDR1 is SGHDT and CDR2 is YYEEEE. The ends were cut back, 6 bases at V and 4 bases at J, with 16 bases in the middle. CDR3 amino acids: CASTPTGHLYGYTF. The CDR3 DNA sequence: TGTGCCAGCACCCCGACAGGACACCTCTATGGCTACACCTTC.

The V call is TRBV6-6, the J call TRBJ2-3; unclear D gene. With 10 bases removed from V and 5 bases from J, the gap between germline ends came to 16 bases. CDR1 is MNHNY, CDR2 SVGAGI, per germline (reference sequence). The CDR3 length is 13 residues. This CDR3 reads CAITRALGDTQYF. CDR3 nucleotide sequence: TGTGCCATTACCCGGGCCCTCGGAGATACGCAGTATTTT.

The chain joins TRBV6-6 to TRBJ1-1; a weak D match, TRBD1 (5 bases). V was shortened by 3 bases and J by 1 base, with 15 bases between the two germline ends. Germline lookup yields CDR1 MNHNY and CDR2 SVGAGI (reference sequence). CDR3 length equals 16 residues. The DNA for the CDR3 is TGTGCCAGCAGTTATCGCCCCCCAGGGTCGAACACTGAAGCTTTCTTT. Translation gives CASSYRPPGSNTEAFF.